This T cell receptor beta chain was obtained from a study of graft-versus-host responses after intestinal transplantation. Study in general: Every recipient had anti-thymocyte globulin induction and 3 to 4 years of tacrolimus plus steroids.

Data came from immunoSEQ multiplex PCR; TCRdb stores just in-frame clones and leaves some out. Altogether some 12,000 clones are present, approximately 82% being singletons, with the ten largest covering roughly 50%. Germline CDR1 and CDR2: SNHLY and FYNNEI. CDR3 size: 14 residues. With 3 bases removed from V and 6 bases from J, the gap between germline ends came to 12 bases. Study observations and caveats: Detected in recipient marrow were GvH clones, some of which were first observed in ileum or blood. Those patients showing graft-donor T cell macrochimerism displayed high graft-versus-host to host-versus-graft clonal ratios in allografts.

For this clone: Its antigen is not known.

The source material was PBMCs, sampled about 130 days after transplant. The chain carries TRBV2 and TRBJ1-5; D uncertain. This receptor was identified in a human patient who received an intestinal transplant, so some T cells may come from the graft donor. Here the CDR3 reads CASSEILGFQPQHF. The CDR3 DNA reads as TGTGCCAGCAGTGAGATTCTTGGGTTTCAGCCCCAGCATTTT.